One and the same sample provided the 17 T cell receptor beta chains below, sequenced in a study of CD8 T cells in Susac syndrome. Random hexamers primed reverse transcription of 0.5 to 1 ug RNA. Using its own MiXCR run on the immunoSEQ multiplex PCR reads, TCRdb lists one record per CDR3 protein. The top ten clones hold about 0.17% of a sample with approximately 190,000 distinct CDR3 sequences, 95% of them seen once. Sequencing was performed on CD8+ T cells from PBMCs. The receptors were sampled from a human donor with Susac syndrome.

This clonotype appeared a single time. The genes are TRBV15 and TRBJ2-5; tentatively, D is TRBD2 (5 bases). With 4 bases removed from V and 5 bases from J, the gap between germline ends came to 17 bases. Looked up from germline, CDR1 is LNHNV and CDR2 is YYDKDF (reference sequence). The CDR3 runs 15 residues. CDR3 sequence: CATSNLPGVGETQYF. As DNA, the CDR3 is TGTGCCACCAGCAACCTTCCCGGGGTAGGGGAGACCCAGTACTTC.

V is TRBV5-1 and J is TRBJ2-5; 8 nucleotides line up with TRBD2. The CDR3 is 16 amino acids. With 4 bases clipped from V and 4 bases from J, the junction kept 12 bases outside the gene matches. Germline V gene lookup returns CDR1 SGHRS and CDR2 YFSETQ. The CDR3 spells CASSPETSVVGETQYF. The CDR3 region has the DNA TGCGCCAGCAGCCCCGAGACTAGCGTCGTGGGAGAGACCCAGTACTTC.

This clonotype was seen only once. The chain couples TRBV2 to TRBJ2-2; 13 bases are shared with TRBD2. V lost 6 bases and J lost 5; bases outside the gene matches: 9. CDR1 and CDR2 from the germline V gene are SNHLY and FYNNEI. The length of the CDR3 is 17 residues. The CDR3 DNA reads TGTGCCAGCAGGTCCCGACTAGCGGGGGGAAGAACCGGGGAGCTGTTTTTT. This gives the protein CASRSRLAGGRTGELFF.

This clonotype was detected once. V and J are TRBV6-2 or TRBV6-3 and TRBJ1-2, with D unclear. Trimming took off 2 bases at V and 1 base at J, with 11 bases between the two ends. CDR3 size: 15 residues. Germline CDR1 MNHEY, CDR2 SVGEGT. The CDR3 region has the DNA TGTGCCAGCAGTTACGAGCGGGAGATTAACTATGGCTACACCTTC. Protein sequence: CASSYEREINYGYTF.

This chain uses TRBV11-2 with TRBJ1-1; no firm D call. V lost 5 bases to trimming and J lost 1 base, with 11 bases between them. Germline values: CDR1 SGHAT, CDR2 FQNNGV. The CDR3 contains 14 residues. The CDR3 loop reads CASSLGIGNTEAFF. CDR3 nucleotide sequence: TGTGCCAGCAGCCTAGGGATCGGGAACACTGAAGCTTTCTTT.

This chain uses TRBV20-1 with TRBJ2-5, with 9 bases matching TRBD2. This CDR3 comprises 15 residues. Germline loops: CDR1 DFQATT, CDR2 SNEGSKA (reference sequence). Trimming cost V 0 bases and J 4 bases; bases outside gene matches: 6. The CDR3 bases are TGCAGTGCTAGAGATCCGCAACTAGCGGGAGAGACCCAGTACTTC. Encoded protein: CSARDPQLAGETQYF.

The V gene is TRBV5-1, the J gene TRBJ1-4; no reliable D call. Per germline, CDR1 SGHRS and CDR2 YFSETQ. This CDR3 region has 15 residues. Deletions cut 4 bases from V and 0 bases from J, with 10 bases between. The CDR3 DNA follows: TGCGCCAGCAGCCCGACGGCGGCAACTAATGAAAAACTGTTTTTT. Residues: CASSPTAATNEKLFF. Supplemented by reference TRBV5-1 and TRBJ1-4, the full variable domain reads KAGVTQTPRYLIKTRGQQVTLSCSPISGHRSVSWYQQTPGQGLQFLFEYFSETQRNKGNFPGRFSGRQFSNSRSEMNVSTLELGDSALYLCASSPTAATNEKLFFGSGTQLSVL.

This rearrangement joins TRBV3-1 to TRBJ2-7; the D is unclear. CDR3 length: 16 residues. V lost 1 base, J lost 2 bases, and 15 bases lay in between. The germline CDR1 and CDR2 sequences are LGHDT and YNNKEL (reference sequence). CDR3 in DNA: TGTGCCAGCAGCCAAGGGCCTGGGGTCTCAGCCTACGAGCAGTACTTC. Protein sequence: CASSQGPGVSAYEQYF.

The chain is built from TRBV19 and TRBJ1-2; D gene ambiguous. CDR1 is LNHDA and CDR2 is SQIVND in the germline V gene (reference sequence). This CDR3 comprises 13 residues. The germline V and J ends were trimmed by 5 bases and 0 bases, with 7 bases remaining between them. CDR3 coding DNA: TGTGCCAGTAGTCACACATCTAACTATGGCTACACCTTC. Its protein product is CASSHTSNYGYTF. The full variable domain, in which reference TRBV19 and TRBJ1-2 provide the parts outside the CDR3, is DGGITQSPKYLFRKEGQNVTLSCEQNLNHDAMYWYRQDPGQGLRLIYYSQIVNDFQKGDIAEGYSVSREKKESFPLTVTSAQKNPTAFYLCASSHTSNYGYTFGSGTRLTVV.

The chain has TRBV2 and TRBJ2-1, with D unresolved. Germline V CDR1 and CDR2: SNHLY, FYNNEI. CDR3 length: 11 amino acids. The germline V and J ends were trimmed by 8 bases and 6 bases, with 8 bases remaining between them. CDR3 DNA: TGTGCCAGCTATGGTCCCAATGAGCAGTTCTTC. Encoded protein: CASYGPNEQFF. The full variable domain, its missing parts supplied by reference TRBV2 and TRBJ2-1, is EPEVTQTPSHQVTQMGQEVILRCVPISNHLYFYWYRQILGQKVEFLVSFYNNEISEKSEIFDDQFSVERPDGSNFTLKIRSTKLEDSAMYFCASYGPNEQFFGPGTRLTVL.

The rearrangement uses TRBV9 and TRBJ1-5; a possible D gene is TRBD1 (5 bases). The V end lost 2 bases, the J end lost 6 bases, and 12 bases lay between the germline ends. The CDR3 runs to 14 residues. Germline V CDR1 and CDR2: SGDLS, YYNGEE. CDR3 loop: CASSVGGRGQPQHF. Written as DNA, the CDR3 is TGTGCCAGCAGCGTCGGGGGACGGGGTCAGCCCCAGCATTTT.

This sequence joins TRBV7-3 and TRBJ2-1, with 8 bases identical to TRBD1. In germline, CDR1 is SGHTA, CDR2 FQGTGA. V trimming: 4 bases; J trimming: 6 bases; junction bases outside the gene matches: 2. The length of the CDR3 is 13 residues. This CDR3 reads CASSSTGVNEQFF. DNA for the CDR3: TGTGCCAGCAGCTCGACAGGGGTCAATGAGCAGTTCTTC.

This clonotype was counted a single time. The chain combines TRBV9 with TRBJ2-1; D uncertain. Germline CDR1 SGDLS, CDR2 YYNGEE. The CDR3 runs 14 residues. Trimming cost V 3 bases and J 0 bases, with 7 bases left between them. CDR3 nucleotide sequence: TGTGCCAGCAGCGCTGGCGACTCCTACAATGAGCAGTTCTTC. It encodes CASSAGDSYNEQFF.

V gene TRBV5-6 combines with J gene TRBJ1-1; 8 bases line up with TRBD1. This CDR3 region has 14 residues. Germline V gene lookup returns CDR1 SGHDT and CDR2 YYEEEE. The trim removed 3 bases at V and 0 bases at J, leaving 1 base unmatched. CDR3 sequence (DNA): TGTGCCAGCAGCTGGACAGGGTTGAACACTGAAGCTTTCTTT. It codes for CASSWTGLNTEAFF. The whole variable domain, filled in from reference TRBV5-6 and TRBJ1-1, reads DAGVTQSPTHLIKTRGQQVTLRCSPKSGHDTVSWYQQALGQGPQFIFQYYEEEERQRGNFPDRFSGHQFPNYSSELNVNALLLGDSALYLCASSWTGLNTEAFFGQGTRLTVV.

This chain links TRBV4-1 with TRBJ1-1; D might be TRBD1 (5 bases). This CDR3 region has 16 residues. Trimming stripped 0 bases from V and 5 bases from J, with 16 bases between. Germline values: CDR1 MGHRA, CDR2 YSYEKL. CDR3 sequence reads: CASSQDGGVSGTEAFF. The CDR3 DNA is TGCGCCAGCAGCCAAGACGGGGGGGTATCTGGGACTGAAGCTTTCTTT.

J is TRBJ1-1 and V is TRBV9, with D unresolved. Germline CDR1 is SGDLS and CDR2 is YYNGEE. V was pared by 0 bases and J by 5 bases, with 11 bases between. This CDR3 is 14 amino acids long. CDR3 DNA sequence: TGTGCCAGCAGCGTAGCAAGTCGTGGGACTGAAGCTTTCTTT. Translation: CASSVASRGTEAFF.

The chain carries TRBV4-2 and TRBJ1-1, with a possible D match to TRBD1 (5 bases). The CDR3 has 14 residues. Per germline, CDR1 LGHNA and CDR2 YNFKEQ. V was pared by 5 bases and J by 2 bases, with 12 bases between. In DNA form, the CDR3 reads TGTGCCAGCAGCGAGCGGGGGGACAACACTGAAGCTTTCTTT. Protein product: CASSERGDNTEAFF.